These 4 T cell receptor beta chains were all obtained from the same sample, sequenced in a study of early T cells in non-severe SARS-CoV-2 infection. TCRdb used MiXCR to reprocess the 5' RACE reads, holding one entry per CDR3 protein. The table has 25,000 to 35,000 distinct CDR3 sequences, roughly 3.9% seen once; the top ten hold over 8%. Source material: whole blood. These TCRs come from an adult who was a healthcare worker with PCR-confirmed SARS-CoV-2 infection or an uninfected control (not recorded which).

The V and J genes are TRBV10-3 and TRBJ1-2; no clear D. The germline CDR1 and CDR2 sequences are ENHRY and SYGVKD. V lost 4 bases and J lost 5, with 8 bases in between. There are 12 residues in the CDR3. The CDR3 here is CAISVADYGYTF. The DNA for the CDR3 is TGTGCCATCAGTGTGGCAGATTATGGCTACACCTTC.

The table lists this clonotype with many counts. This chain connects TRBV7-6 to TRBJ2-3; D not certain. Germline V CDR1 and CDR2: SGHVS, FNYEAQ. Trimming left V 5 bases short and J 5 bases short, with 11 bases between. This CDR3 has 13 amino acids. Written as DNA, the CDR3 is TGTGCCAGCAGCCGATACCGGAGAGATACGCAGTATTTT. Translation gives CASSRYRRDTQYF.

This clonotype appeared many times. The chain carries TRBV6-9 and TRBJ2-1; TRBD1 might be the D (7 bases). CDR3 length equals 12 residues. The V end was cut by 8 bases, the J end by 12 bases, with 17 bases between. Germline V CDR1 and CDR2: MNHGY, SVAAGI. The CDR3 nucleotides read TGTGCCAGCTCCCCCTGGAGGGGGCCGCAGTTCTTC. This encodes CASSPWRGPQFF.

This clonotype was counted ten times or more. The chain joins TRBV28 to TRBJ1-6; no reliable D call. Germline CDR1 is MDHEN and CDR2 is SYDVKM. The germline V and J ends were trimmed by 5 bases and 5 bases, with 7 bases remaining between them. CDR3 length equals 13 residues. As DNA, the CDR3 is TGTGCCAGCAGTATAAGGGATAATTCACCCCTCCACTTT. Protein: CASSIRDNSPLHF.